This T cell receptor beta chain comes out of a study of cytomegalovirus exposure and HLA in healthy donors. The CDR3 totals 14 residues. CDR1 is SGHNT and CDR2 is YYREEE in the germline V gene (reference sequence). The V gene end was trimmed by 4 bases and the J gene end by 8 bases; junction bases not matched to a gene: 8. Both 60 Vbeta primers and 13 Jbeta primers went into the PCR. TCRdb's table, derived via immunoSEQ multiplex PCR, lists solely in-frame clones and lacks some. The repertoire consists of approximately 92,000 clones, with 81% occurring once and the leading ten covering about 4.4%. Input material: PBMCs. The sequence came from a woman aged 70-85 years in good health and CMV-seropositive. The chain uses TRBV5-4 and TRBJ2-1, with 8 bases aligning to TRBD1. Here the CDR3 DNA reads TGTGCCAGCAGCGGAAGGACAGGGACACATGAGCAGTTCTTC. Its translation: CASSGRTGTHEQFF.